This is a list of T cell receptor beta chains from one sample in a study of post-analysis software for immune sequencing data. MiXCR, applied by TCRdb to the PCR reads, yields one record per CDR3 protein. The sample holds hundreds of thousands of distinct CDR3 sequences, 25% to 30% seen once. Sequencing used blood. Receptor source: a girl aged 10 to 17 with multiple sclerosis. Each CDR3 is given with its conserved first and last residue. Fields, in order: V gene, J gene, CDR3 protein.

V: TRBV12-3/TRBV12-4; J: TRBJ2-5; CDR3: CASSPKVGLADRNEQYF
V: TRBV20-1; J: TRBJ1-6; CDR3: CSAPRQGPPRHF
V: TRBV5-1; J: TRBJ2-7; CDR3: CASSPKKAPYEQYF
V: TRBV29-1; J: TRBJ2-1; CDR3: CSGGREGPYNEQFF
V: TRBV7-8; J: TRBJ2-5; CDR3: CASSSGTSGARTQYF
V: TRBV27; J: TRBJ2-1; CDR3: CASSLTTSGGNYNEQFF
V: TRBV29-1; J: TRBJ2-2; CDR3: CSASTGGQYTGELFF
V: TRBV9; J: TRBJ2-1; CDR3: CASSLSWNNEQFF
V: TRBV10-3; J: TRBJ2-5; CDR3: CAISEEVVETQYF
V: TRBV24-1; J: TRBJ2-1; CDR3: CAASRTDSSYNEQFF
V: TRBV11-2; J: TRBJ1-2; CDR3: CASRTLGGRTYTF
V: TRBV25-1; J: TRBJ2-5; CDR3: CASSGRGGGETQYF
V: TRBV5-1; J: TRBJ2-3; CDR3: CASSLGATSSTDTQYF
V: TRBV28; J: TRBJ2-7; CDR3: CASSELGRYEQYF
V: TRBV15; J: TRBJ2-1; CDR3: CATSSRRGLDEQFF
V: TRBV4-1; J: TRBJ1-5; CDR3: CASSQVRAVRGNQPQHF
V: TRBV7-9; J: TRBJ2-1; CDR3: CASSSRHNEQFF
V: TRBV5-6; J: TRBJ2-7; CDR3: CASSQGPEGYEQYF
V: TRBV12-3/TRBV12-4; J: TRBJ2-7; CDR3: CASSPSGTPYEQYF